A single sample gave rise to the 3 T cell receptor beta chains below, sequenced in a study of early T cells in non-severe SARS-CoV-2 infection (TCRdb year 2021). The method behind the library was 5' RACE. The listed sequencing device is NextSeq 500. The raw public reads went through TCRdb reprocessing: fastp at Q25, MiXCR clone calling, in-frame beta chains kept. Rows with a matching CDR3 protein are joined into one entry that keeps the most common DNA and genes. The sample table shows roughly 70,000 distinct CDR3 sequences, and roughly 21% are seen once. The top ten clonotypes cover 16% of the sample. This material consisted of whole blood, taken at baseline. Receptor source: an adult who was a healthcare worker with PCR-confirmed SARS-CoV-2 infection or an uninfected control (not recorded which).

This clonotype was seen a handful of times. The chain has TRBV12-3 or TRBV12-4 and TRBJ1-4; D gene uncertain. Trimming took 3 bases from V and 3 from J, leaving 8 bases between them. The CDR3 has 14 amino acids. CDR3: CASSFKQANEKLFF. In DNA form, the CDR3 reads TGTGCCAGCAGTTTTAAGCAGGCTAATGAAAAACTGTTTTTT.

V and J are TRBV5-1 and TRBJ2-5; TRBD1 is a possible D gene (6 bases). Deletions cut 0 bases from V and 5 bases from J, with 20 bases between. CDR1 and CDR2 from the germline V gene are SGHRS and YFSETQ. There are 17 residues in the CDR3. The CDR3 here is CASSLDRAQHYSETQYF. The CDR3 nucleotides read TGCGCCAGCAGCTTGGACAGGGCTCAGCATTATTCGGAGACCCAGTACTTC.

In its sample, this clonotype was seen many times. This chain connects TRBV28 to TRBJ2-3; tentative D call: TRBD1 (6 bases). CDR1 MDHEN and CDR2 SYDVKM come from the germline V gene. The CDR3 covers 14 residues. V was pared by 1 base and J by 4 bases, with 9 bases between. As DNA, the CDR3 is TGTGCCAGCAGTTTATTCAGGGGCCCAGATACGCAGTATTTT. Protein sequence: CASSLFRGPDTQYF.